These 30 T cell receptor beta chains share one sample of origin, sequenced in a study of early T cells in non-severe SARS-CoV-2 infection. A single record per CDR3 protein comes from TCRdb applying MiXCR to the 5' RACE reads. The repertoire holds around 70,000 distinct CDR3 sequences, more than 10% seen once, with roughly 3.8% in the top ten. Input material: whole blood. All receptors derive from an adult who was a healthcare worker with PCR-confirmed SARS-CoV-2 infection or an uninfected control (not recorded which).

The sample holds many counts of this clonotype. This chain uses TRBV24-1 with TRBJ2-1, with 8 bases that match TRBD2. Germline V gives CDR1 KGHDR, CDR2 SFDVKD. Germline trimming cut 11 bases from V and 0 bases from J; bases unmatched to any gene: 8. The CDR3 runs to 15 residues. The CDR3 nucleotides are TGTGCCATTTCGGCAAGCGGGAGCTCCTACAATGAGCAGTTCTTC. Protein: CAISASGSSYNEQFF.

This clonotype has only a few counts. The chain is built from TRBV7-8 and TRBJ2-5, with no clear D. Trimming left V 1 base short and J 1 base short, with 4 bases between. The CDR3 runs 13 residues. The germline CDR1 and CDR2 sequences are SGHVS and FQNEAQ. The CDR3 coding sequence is TGTGCCAGCAGCTTAGGGCCCCAAGAGACCCAGTACTTC. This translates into CASSLGPQETQYF.

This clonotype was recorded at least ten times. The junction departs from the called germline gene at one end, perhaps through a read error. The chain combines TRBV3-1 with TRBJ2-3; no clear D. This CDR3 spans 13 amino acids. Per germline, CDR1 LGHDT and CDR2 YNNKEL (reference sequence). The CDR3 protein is CASSQDPRQAGFF. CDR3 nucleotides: TGTGCCAGCAGCCAAGATCCAAGGCAAGCCGGATTTTTT.

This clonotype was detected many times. This CDR3 is CASSQPGQGSLEQYF. CDR3 sequence (DNA): TGCGCCAGCAGCCAGCCGGGACAGGGGAGTCTCGAGCAGTACTTC. The chain links TRBV4-1 to TRBJ2-7; 10 nucleotides agree with TRBD1. With 3 bases clipped from V and 6 bases from J, the junction kept 8 bases outside the gene matches. The CDR3 loop spans 15 amino acids. Germline V CDR1 and CDR2: MGHRA, YSYEKL.

The CDR3 loop is CSARGAGAAGSYEQYF. DNA for the CDR3: TGCAGTGCTAGAGGGGCTGGAGCAGCGGGATCCTACGAGCAGTACTTC. This chain links TRBV20-1 with TRBJ2-7, with 7 bases fitting TRBD2. CDR3 length: 16 residues. Germline CDR1 and CDR2: DFQATT and SNEGSKA (reference sequence). Trimming removed 1 base from V and 1 base from J; junction bases left unmatched: 10.

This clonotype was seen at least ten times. CDR3 coding DNA: TGCAGCGTTAGGGGTAGCGGGAGAGGGGCAGATACGCAGTATTTT. This sequence encodes CSVRGSGRGADTQYF. V gene TRBV29-1 combines with J gene TRBJ2-3; TRBD2 matches at 9 bases. Trimming removed 5 bases from V and 4 bases from J; junction bases left unmatched: 10. The CDR3 totals 15 residues. Germline lookup yields CDR1 SQVTM and CDR2 ANQGSEA.

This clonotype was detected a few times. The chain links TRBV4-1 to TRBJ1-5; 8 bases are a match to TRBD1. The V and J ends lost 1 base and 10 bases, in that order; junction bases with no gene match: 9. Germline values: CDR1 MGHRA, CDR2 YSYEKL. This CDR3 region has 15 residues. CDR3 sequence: CASSQVAAGGYPQHF. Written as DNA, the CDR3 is TGCGCCAGCAGCCAAGTTGCCGCAGGGGGCTACCCCCAGCATTTT.

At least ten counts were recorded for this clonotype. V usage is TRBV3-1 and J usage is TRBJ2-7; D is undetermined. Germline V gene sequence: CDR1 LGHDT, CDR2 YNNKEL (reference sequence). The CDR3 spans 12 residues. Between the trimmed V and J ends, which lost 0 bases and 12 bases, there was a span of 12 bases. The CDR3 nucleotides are TGTGCCAGCAGCCAAGATTCTAGGGCCTCGTACTTC. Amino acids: CASSQDSRASYF.

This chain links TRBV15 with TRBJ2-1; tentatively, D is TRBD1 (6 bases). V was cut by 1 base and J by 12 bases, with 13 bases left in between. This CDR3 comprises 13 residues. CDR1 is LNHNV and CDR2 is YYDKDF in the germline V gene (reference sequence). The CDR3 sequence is CATSRAGAAGQFF. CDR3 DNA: TGTGCCACCAGCAGAGCAGGGGCAGCCGGGCAGTTCTTC.

The CDR3 DNA follows: TGTGCCAGCTCAGGAAACACCATATATTTT. Residues: CASSGNTIYF. The chain is built from TRBV12-3 or TRBV12-4 and TRBJ1-3; D unclear. The CDR3 is 10 amino acids. Trimming removed 8 bases from V and 4 bases from J, with 3 bases in between.

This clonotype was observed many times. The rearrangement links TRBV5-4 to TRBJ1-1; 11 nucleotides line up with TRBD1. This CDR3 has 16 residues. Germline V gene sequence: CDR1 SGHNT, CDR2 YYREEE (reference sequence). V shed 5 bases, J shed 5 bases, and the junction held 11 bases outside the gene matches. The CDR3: CASRKDRGPSETEAFF. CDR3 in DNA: TGTGCCAGCAGGAAGGACAGGGGGCCTTCGGAGACTGAAGCTTTCTTT.

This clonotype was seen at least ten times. The DNA of the CDR3 is TGTGCCAGCGGACACCTGAACACCGGGGAGCTGTTTTTT. This gives the protein CASGHLNTGELFF. The rearrangement joins TRBV27 to TRBJ2-2; possible D gene TRBD1, 5 bases. CDR1 and CDR2 (germline): MNHEY, SMNVEV (reference sequence). Trimming shortened V by 8 bases and J by 1 base, and 8 bases separated the two germline ends. This CDR3 spans 13 amino acids.

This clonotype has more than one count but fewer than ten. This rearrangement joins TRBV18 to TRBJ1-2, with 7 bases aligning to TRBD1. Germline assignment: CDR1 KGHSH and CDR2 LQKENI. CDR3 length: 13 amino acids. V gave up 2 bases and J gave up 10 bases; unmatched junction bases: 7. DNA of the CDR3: TGTGCCAGCTCACCATTTGGACAGGACGTCTACACCTTC. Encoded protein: CASSPFGQDVYTF.

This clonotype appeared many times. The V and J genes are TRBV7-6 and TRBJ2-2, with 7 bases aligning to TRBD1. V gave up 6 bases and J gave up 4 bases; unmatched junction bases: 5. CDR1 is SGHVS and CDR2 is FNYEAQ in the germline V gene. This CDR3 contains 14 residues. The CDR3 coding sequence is TGTGCCAGCAGGAAGGGGGCGGGCACCGGGGAGCTGTTTTTT. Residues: CASRKGAGTGELFF. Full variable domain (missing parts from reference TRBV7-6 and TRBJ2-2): GAGVSQSPRYKVTKRGQDVALRCDPISGHVSLYWYRQALGQGPEFLTYFNYEAQQDKSGLPNDRFSAERPEGSISTLTIQRTEQRDSAMYRCASRKGAGTGELFFGEGSRLTVL.

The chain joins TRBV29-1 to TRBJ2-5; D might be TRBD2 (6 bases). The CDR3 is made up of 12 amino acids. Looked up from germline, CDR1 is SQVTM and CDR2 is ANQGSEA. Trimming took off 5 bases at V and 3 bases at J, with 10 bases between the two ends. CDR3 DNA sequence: TGCAGCGTTTTGGGGGGTAAAGAGACCCAGTACTTC. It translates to CSVLGGKETQYF.

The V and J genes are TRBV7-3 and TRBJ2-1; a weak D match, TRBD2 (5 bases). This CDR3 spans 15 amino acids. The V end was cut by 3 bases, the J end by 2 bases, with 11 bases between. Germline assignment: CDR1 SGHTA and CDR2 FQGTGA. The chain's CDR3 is CASSFGLLAYNEQFF. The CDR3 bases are TGTGCCAGCAGCTTCGGACTTTTAGCCTACAATGAGCAGTTCTTC.

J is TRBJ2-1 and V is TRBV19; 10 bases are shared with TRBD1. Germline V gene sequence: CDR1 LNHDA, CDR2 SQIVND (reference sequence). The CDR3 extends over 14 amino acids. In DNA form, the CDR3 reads TGTGTCAGCTCAGACAGGGGGCGCGGAAATGAGCAGTTCTTC. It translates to CVSSDRGRGNEQFF.

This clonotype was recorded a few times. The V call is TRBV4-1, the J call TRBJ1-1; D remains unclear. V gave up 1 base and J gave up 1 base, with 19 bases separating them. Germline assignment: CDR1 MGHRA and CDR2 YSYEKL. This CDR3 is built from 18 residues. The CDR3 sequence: CASSQVSLGISGNTEAFF. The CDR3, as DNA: TGCGCCAGCAGCCAAGTTTCTTTAGGGATATCAGGGAACACTGAAGCTTTCTTT.

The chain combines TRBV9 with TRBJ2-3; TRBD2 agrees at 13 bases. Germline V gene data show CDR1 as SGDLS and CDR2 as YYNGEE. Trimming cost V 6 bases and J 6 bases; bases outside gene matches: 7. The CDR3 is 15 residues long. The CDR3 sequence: CASTIGLAGVDTQYF. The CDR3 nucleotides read TGTGCCAGCACCATTGGACTAGCGGGAGTTGATACGCAGTATTTT.

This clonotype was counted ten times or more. CDR3 coding DNA: TGCAGTGCTCCGGCGGGAGGAAAAGAGACCCAGTACTTC. The encoded protein is CSAPAGGKETQYF. The genes are TRBV20-1 and TRBJ2-5; 8 bases are a match to TRBD2. In germline, CDR1 is DFQATT, CDR2 SNEGSKA (reference sequence). Unmatched junction bases numbered 5, after V lost 5 bases and J lost 3 bases. The CDR3 loop spans 13 amino acids.

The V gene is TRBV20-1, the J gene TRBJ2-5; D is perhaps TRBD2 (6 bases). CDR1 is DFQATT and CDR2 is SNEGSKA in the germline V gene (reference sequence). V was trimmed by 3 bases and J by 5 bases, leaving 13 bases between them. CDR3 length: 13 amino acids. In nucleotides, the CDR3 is TGCAGTGCTAGCGGGAGAGGTGGGGAGACCCAGTACTTC. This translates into CSASGRGGETQYF.

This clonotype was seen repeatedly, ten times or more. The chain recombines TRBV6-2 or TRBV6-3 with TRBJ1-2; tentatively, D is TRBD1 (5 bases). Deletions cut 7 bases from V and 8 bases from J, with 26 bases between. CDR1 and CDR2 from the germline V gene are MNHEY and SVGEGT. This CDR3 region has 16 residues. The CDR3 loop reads CASTPRPQPPRQGYTF. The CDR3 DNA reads TGTGCCAGCACCCCTCGACCACAACCACCCCGACAGGGCTACACCTTC.

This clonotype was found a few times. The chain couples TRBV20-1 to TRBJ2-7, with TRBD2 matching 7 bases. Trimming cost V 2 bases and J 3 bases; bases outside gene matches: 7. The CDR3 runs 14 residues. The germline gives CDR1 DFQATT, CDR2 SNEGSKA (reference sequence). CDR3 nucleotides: TGCAGTGCTAGAAGGCCTAGCGGTCTCTACGAGCAGTACTTC. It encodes CSARRPSGLYEQYF.

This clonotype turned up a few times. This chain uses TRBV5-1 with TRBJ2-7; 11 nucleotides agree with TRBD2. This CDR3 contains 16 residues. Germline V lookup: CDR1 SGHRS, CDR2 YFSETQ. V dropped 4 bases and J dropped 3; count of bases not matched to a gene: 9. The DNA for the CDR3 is TGCGCCAGCAGCCCGATGACTAGCGGGGCCCGCTACGAGCAGTACTTC. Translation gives CASSPMTSGARYEQYF. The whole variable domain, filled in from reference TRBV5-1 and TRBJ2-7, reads KAGVTQTPRYLIKTRGQQVTLSCSPISGHRSVSWYQQTPGQGLQFLFEYFSETQRNKGNFPGRFSGRQFSNSRSEMNVSTLELGDSALYLCASSPMTSGARYEQYFGPGTRLTVT.

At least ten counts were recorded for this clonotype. The CDR3 DNA reads TGTGCCTGGACAGGGGTGTCGAGAGATACGCAGTATTTT. It codes for CAWTGVSRDTQYF. The chain links TRBV30 to TRBJ2-3; possibly TRBD1 for D (6 bases). The germline V gene has CDR1 GTSNPN and CDR2 SVGIG (reference sequence). This CDR3 has 13 amino acids. Trimming pared 4 bases from V and 5 bases from J, leaving 13 bases between.

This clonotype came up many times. The CDR3 DNA follows: TGCGCCAGCAGCTTGTCGGGGACAGATACGCAGTATTTT. This gives the protein CASSLSGTDTQYF. This chain connects TRBV5-1 to TRBJ2-3; weak D call: TRBD2 (5 bases). CDR3 length equals 13 residues. V was shortened by 1 base and J by 3 bases, with 6 bases between the two germline ends. Per the germline V gene, CDR1 is SGHRS and CDR2 is YFSETQ. The full variable domain, with the rest looked up from reference TRBV5-1 and TRBJ2-3, is KAGVTQTPRYLIKTRGQQVTLSCSPISGHRSVSWYQQTPGQGLQFLFEYFSETQRNKGNFPGRFSGRQFSNSRSEMNVSTLELGDSALYLCASSLSGTDTQYFGPGTRLTVL.

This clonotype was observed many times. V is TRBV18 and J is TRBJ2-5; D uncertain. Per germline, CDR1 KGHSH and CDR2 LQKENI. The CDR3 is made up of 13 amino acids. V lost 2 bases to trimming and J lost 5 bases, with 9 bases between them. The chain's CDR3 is CASSPNLGETQYF. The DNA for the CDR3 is TGTGCCAGCTCACCAAATCTCGGCGAGACCCAGTACTTC.

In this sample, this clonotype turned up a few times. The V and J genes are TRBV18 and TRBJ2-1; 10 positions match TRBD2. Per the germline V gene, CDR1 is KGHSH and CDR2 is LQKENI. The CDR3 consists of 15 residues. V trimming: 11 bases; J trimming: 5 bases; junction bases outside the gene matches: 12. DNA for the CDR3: TGTGCCGGTCAGCGGGAGGGCCCAAGGGACAATGAGCAGTTCTTC. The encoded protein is CAGQREGPRDNEQFF.

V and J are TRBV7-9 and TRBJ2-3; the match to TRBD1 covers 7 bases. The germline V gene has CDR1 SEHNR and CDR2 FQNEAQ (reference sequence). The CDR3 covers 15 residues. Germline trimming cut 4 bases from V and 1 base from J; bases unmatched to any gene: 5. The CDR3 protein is CASSSKTGRTDTQYF. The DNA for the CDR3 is TGTGCCAGCAGCTCTAAGACAGGGCGCACAGATACGCAGTATTTT.

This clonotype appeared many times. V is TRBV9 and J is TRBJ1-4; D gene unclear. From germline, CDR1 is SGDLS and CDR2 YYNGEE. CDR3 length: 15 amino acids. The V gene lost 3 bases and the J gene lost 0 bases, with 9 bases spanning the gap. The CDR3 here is CASSATTATNEKLFF. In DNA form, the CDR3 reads TGTGCCAGCAGCGCGACAACCGCAACTAATGAAAAACTGTTTTTT.